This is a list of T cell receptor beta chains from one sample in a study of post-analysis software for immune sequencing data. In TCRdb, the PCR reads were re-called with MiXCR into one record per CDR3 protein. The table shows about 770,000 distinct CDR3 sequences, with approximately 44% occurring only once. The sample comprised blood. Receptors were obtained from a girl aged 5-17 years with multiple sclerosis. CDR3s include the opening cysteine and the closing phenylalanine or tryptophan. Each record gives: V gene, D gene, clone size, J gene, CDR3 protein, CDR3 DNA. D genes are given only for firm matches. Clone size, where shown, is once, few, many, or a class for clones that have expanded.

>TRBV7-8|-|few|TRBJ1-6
CASSLDIGVKNSPLHF
TGTGCCAGCAGCTTAGATATAGGGGTCAAGAATTCACCCCTCCACTTT
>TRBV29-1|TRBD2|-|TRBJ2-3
CSVSLAGSTDTQYF
TGCAGCGTTTCCCTAGCGGGGAGCACAGATACGCAGTATTTT
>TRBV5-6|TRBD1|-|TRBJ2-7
CASSLWGQGFEQYF
TGTGCCAGCAGCTTGTGGGGACAGGGTTTCGAGCAGTACTTC
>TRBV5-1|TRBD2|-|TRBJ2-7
CASSLSGSANYEQYF
TGCGCCAGCAGCCTCAGCGGGAGCGCCAACTACGAGCAGTACTTC
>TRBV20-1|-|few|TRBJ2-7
CSVALYGEQYF
TGCAGTGTCGCACTCTATGGCGAGCAGTACTTC
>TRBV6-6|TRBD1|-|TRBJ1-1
CASSYSLGQARLEAFF
TGTGCCAGCAGTTACTCGCTGGGACAGGCTCGGTTAGAAGCTTTCTTT
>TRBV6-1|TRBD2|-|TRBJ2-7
CASSEVAGAHYEQYF
TGTGCCAGCAGTGAAGTAGCGGGAGCACACTATGAGCAGTACTTC
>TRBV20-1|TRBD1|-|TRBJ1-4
CSAVQGAGDSEKLFF
TGCAGTGCTGTCCAGGGGGCCGGGGATAGTGAAAAACTGTTTTTT
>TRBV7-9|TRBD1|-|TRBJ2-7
CASRPGGGAYYEQYF
TGTGCCAGCCGACCAGGGGGCGGGGCTTACTACGAGCAGTACTTC
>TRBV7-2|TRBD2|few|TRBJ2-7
CASSLVGSGSEQYF
TGTGCCAGCAGCTTAGTAGGTAGCGGGAGCGAGCAGTACTTC
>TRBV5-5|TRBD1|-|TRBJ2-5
CASSLERQGAIYNEQYF
TGTGCCAGCAGCTTGGAGAGACAGGGGGCTATCTACAATGAGCAGTACTTC
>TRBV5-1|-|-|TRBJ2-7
CASSETWPLTYEQYF
TGCGCCAGCAGCGAAACATGGCCCCTCACCTACGAGCAGTACTTC
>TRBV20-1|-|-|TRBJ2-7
CSARPRDVSYEQYF
TGCAGTGCCCGTCCCCGGGACGTATCCTACGAGCAGTACTTC
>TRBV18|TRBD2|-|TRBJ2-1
CASSPRTSGSVDEQFF
TGTGCCAGCTCACCTAGGACTAGCGGGAGTGTCGATGAGCAGTTCTTC
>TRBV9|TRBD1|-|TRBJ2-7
CASSGGTVPYEQYF
TGTGCCAGCAGCGGGGGGACAGTCCCCTACGAGCAGTACTTC
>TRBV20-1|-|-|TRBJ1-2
CSASWDPNLGGYGYTF
TGCAGTGCTAGTTGGGATCCCAACCTAGGGGGCTATGGCTACACCTTC
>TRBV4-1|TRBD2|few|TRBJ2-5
CASSQDASGETQYF
TGCGCCAGCAGCCAAGATGCTAGCGGGGAGACCCAGTACTTC
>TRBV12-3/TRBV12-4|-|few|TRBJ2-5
CASSLTGAPFQETQYF
TGTGCCAGCAGTTTGACCGGGGCGCCTTTCCAAGAGACCCAGTACTTC
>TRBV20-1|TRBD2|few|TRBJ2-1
CSARVLAGYNEQFF
TGCAGTGCTAGAGTCCTAGCGGGGTACAATGAGCAGTTCTTC
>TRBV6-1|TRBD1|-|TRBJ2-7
CASSELTGVGEQYF
TGTGCCAGCAGTGAACTGACAGGGGTTGGCGAGCAGTACTTC
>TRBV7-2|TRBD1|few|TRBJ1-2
CASSHQGAINYGYTF
TGTGCCAGCAGCCATCAGGGGGCTATTAACTATGGCTACACCTTC
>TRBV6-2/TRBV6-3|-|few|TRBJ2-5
CASSSLPGPRETQYF
TGTGCCAGCAGTTCCTTACCGGGACCGAGAGAGACCCAGTACTTC
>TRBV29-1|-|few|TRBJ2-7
CSVARETYEQYF
TGCAGCGTTGCAAGGGAAACCTACGAGCAGTACTTC
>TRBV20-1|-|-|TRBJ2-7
CSAREVLEQYF
TGCAGTGCTAGAGAGGTTCTCGAGCAGTACTTC
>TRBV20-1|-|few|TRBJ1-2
CSATPLSHSGGYTF
TGCAGTGCGACGCCTTTAAGTCACAGTGGCGGCTACACCTTC
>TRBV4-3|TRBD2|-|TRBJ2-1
CASSQGRTSANNEQFF
TGCGCCAGCAGCCAAGGACGGACTAGCGCAAACAATGAGCAGTTCTTC
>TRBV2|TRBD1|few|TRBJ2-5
CASSIEGAQETQYF
TGTGCCAGCAGTATCGAGGGGGCACAAGAGACCCAGTACTTC
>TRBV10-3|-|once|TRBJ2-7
CAISEGFQSSYEQYF
TGTGCCATCAGTGAGGGCTTCCAAAGCTCCTACGAGCAGTACTTC
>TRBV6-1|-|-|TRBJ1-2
CASSEVWEAGYTF
TGTGCCAGCAGTGAAGTTTGGGAGGCTGGCTACACCTTC
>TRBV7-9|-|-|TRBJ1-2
CASSPKGESGYTF
TGTGCCAGCAGCCCGAAAGGGGAGTCTGGCTACACCTTC
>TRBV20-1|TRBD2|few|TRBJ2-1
CSARVSGRGNEQFF
TGCAGTGCTAGAGTTAGCGGGAGGGGGAATGAGCAGTTCTTC
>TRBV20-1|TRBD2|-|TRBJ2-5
CSARILAGVGETQYF
TGCAGTGCTAGAATCCTAGCGGGAGTGGGGGAGACCCAGTACTTC
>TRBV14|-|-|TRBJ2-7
CASSRGVGMYEQYF
TGTGCCAGCAGCCGCGGTGTGGGGATGTACGAGCAGTACTTC
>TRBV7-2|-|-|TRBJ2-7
CASSVDLLREQYF
TGTGCCAGCAGCGTCGACCTACTGCGGGAGCAGTACTTC
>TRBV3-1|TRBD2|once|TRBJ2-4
CASSQGLDWEQYF
TGTGCCAGCAGTCAAGGACTAGACTGGGAGCAGTACTTC
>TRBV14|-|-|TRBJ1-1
CASSLWGGDEAFF
TGTGCCAGCAGCCTATGGGGGGGTGATGAAGCTTTCTTT
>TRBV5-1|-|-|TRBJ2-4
CASSLDGVVEQYF
TGCGCCAGCAGCTTGGATGGGGTTGTTGAGCAGTACTTC
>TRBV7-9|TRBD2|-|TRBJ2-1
CASSLPLTSGRNIYNEQFF
TGTGCCAGCAGCTTACCCTTGACTAGCGGGAGGAACATTTACAATGAGCAGTTCTTC
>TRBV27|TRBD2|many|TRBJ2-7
CASSPGTSGYEQYF
TGTGCCAGCAGTCCCGGGACTAGCGGCTACGAGCAGTACTTC
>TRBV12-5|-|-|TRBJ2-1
CASGWPAASSSYNEQFF
TGTGCTAGTGGTTGGCCCGCAGCGTCCAGCTCCTACAATGAGCAGTTCTTC
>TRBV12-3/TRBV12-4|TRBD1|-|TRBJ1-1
CASSLGQGWAEAFF
TGTGCCAGCAGTCTGGGACAGGGGTGGGCTGAAGCTTTCTTT
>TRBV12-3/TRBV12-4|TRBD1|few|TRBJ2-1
CASSLPGTGKNEQFF
TGTGCCAGCAGTTTACCCGGGACAGGTAAAAATGAGCAGTTCTTC
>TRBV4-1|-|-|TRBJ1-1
CASSQERASPVTEAFF
TGCGCCAGCAGCCAAGAAAGGGCCAGCCCAGTGACTGAAGCTTTCTTT
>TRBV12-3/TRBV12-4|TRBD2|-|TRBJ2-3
CASSFEAGVPDTQYF
TGTGCCAGCAGTTTCGAGGCGGGAGTCCCCGATACGCAGTATTTT
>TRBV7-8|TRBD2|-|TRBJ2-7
CASSLEVAGESSYEQYF
TGTGCCAGCAGCTTAGAAGTAGCGGGAGAGAGCTCCTACGAGCAGTACTTC
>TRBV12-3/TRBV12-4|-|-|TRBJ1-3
CASSFGASGNTIYF
TGTGCCAGCAGTTTTGGAGCCTCTGGAAACACCATATATTTT
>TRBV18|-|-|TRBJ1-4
CASSPEHGIGNEKLFF
TGTGCCAGCTCACCCGAACACGGGATCGGAAATGAAAAACTGTTTTTT
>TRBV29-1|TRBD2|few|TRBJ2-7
CSVRGIAGGLYEQYF
TGCAGCGTTAGAGGGATAGCGGGAGGGTTGTACGAGCAGTACTTC
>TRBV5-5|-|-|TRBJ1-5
CASSLAGSSYEHF
TGTGCCAGCAGCTTGGCGGGAAGCTCCTACGAGCATTTT
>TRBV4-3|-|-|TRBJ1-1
CASSQDRQGDTEAFF
TGCGCCAGCAGCCAAGATAGGCAGGGAGATACTGAAGCTTTCTTT
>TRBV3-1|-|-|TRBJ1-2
CASSQRPEGYTF
TGTGCCAGCAGCCAGAGGCCAGAAGGCTACACCTTC
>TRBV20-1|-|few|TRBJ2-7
CSATYEQYF
TGCAGTGCCACCTACGAGCAGTACTTC
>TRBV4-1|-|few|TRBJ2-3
CASSQDGALGDTQYF
TGCGCCAGCAGCCAAGATGGTGCATTAGGAGATACGCAGTATTTT
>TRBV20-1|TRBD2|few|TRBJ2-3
CSANRFSGSWDTQYF
TGCAGTGCTAATCGGTTTAGCGGGAGTTGGGATACGCAGTATTTT
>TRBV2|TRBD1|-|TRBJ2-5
CASTLRLDRGPVETQYF
TGTGCCAGCACCCTTCGGTTGGACAGGGGGCCTGTAGAGACCCAGTACTTC